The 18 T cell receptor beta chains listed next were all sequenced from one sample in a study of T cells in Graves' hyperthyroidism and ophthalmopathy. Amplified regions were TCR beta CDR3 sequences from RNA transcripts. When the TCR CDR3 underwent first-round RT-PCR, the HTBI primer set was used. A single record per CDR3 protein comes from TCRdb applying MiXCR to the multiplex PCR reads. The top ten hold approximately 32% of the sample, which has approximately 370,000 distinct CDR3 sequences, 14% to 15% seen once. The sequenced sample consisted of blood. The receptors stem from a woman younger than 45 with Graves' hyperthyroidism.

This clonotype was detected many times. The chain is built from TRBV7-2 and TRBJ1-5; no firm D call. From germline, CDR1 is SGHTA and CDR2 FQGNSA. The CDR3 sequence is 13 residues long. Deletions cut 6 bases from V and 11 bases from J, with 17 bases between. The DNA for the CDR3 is TGTGCCAGCAGACGGACCCCCCGATCAGCCCAGCATTTT. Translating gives CASRRTPRSAQHF. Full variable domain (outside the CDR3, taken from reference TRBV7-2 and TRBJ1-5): GAGVSQSPSNKVTEKGKDVELRCDPISGHTALYWYRQSLGQGLEFLIYFQGNSAPDKSGLPSDRFSAERTGGSVSTLTIQRTQQEDSAVYLCASRRTPRSAQHFGDGTRLSIL.

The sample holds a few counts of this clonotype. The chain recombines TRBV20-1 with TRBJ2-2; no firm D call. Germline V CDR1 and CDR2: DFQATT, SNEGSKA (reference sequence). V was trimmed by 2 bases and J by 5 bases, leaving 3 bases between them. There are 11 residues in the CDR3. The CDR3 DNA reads TGCAGTGCTAGAAAGACCGGGGAGCTGTTTTTT. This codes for CSARKTGELFF.

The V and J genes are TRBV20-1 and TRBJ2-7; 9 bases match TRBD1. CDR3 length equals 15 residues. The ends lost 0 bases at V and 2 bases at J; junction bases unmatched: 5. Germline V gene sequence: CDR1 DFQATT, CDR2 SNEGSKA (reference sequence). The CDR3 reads CSARDLRTGAYEQYF. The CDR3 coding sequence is TGCAGTGCTAGAGATTTGCGGACAGGGGCCTACGAGCAGTACTTC.

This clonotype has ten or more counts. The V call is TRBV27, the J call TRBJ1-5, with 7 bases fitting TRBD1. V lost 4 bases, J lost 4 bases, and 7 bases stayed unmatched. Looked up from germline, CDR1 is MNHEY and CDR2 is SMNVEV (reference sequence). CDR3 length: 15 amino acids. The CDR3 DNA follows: TGTGCCAGCAGTTCAGGGACAGCAAGTAATCAGCCCCAGCATTTT. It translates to CASSSGTASNQPQHF.

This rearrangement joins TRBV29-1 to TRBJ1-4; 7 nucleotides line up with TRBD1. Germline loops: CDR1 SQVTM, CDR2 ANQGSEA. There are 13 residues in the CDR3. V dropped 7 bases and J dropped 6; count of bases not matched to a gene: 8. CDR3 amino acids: CSGTRGRDEKLFF. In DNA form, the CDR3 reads TGCAGCGGTACCAGGGGGAGAGATGAAAAACTGTTTTTT.

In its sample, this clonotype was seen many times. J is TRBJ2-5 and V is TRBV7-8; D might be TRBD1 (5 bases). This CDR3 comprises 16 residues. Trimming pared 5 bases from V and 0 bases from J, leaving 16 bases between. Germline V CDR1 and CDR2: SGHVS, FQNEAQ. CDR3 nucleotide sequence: TGTGCCAGCAGCCCGGAAGGGGCCACCTACCAAGAGACCCAGTACTTC. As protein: CASSPEGATYQETQYF.

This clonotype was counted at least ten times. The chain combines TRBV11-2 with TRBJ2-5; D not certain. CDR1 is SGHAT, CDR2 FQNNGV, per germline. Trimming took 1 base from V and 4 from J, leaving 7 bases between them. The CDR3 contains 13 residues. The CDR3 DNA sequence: TGTGCCAGCAGCTTAGGGTCTCTAGAGACCCAGTACTTC. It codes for CASSLGSLETQYF.

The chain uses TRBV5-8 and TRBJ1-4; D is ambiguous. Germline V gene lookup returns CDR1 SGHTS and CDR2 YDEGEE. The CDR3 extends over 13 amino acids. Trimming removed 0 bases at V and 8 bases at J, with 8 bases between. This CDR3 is CASSLGVYEKLFF. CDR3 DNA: TGTGCCAGCAGCTTGGGAGTTTACGAAAAACTGTTTTTT.

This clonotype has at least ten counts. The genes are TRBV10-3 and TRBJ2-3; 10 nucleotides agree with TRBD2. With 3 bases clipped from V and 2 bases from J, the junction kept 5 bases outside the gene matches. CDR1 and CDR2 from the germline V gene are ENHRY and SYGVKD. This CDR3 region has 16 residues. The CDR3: CAISDVAGGSTDTQYF. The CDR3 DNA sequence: TGTGCCATCAGTGACGTAGCGGGAGGTTCCACAGATACGCAGTATTTT.

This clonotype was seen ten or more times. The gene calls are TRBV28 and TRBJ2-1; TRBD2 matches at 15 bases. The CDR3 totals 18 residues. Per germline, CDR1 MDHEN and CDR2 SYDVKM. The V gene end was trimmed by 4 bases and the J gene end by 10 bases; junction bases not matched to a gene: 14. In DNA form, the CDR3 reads TGTGCCAGCAGTTCAACTGTTGGACTAGCGGGAGGGCTTTTCGAGCAGTTCTTC. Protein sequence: CASSSTVGLAGGLFEQFF.

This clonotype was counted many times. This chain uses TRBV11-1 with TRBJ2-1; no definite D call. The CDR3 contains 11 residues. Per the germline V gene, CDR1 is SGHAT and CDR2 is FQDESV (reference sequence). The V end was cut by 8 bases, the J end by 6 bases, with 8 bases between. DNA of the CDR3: TGTGCCAGCGCGGACCCCAATGAGCAGTTCTTC. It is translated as CASADPNEQFF.

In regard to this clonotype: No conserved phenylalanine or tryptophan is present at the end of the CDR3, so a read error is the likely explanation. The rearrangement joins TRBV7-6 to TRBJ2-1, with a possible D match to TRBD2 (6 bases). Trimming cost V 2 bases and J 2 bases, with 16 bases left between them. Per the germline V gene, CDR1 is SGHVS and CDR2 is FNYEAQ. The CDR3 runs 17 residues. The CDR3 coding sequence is TGTGCCAGCAGCTTACTTTTCACGGGGGTGACCTACAATGAGCAGTTCTCC. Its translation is CASSLLFTGVTYNEQFS.

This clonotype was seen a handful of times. The CDR3 region is CSTEMAGTGGRETQYF. In DNA, the CDR3 is TGCAGCACGGAGATGGCCGGGACAGGGGGGCGAGAGACCCAGTACTTC. The chain is built from TRBV29-1 and TRBJ2-5, with 11 bases that match TRBD1. CDR1 and CDR2 from the germline V gene are SQVTM and ANQGSEA. The CDR3 totals 16 residues. The trim removed 8 bases at V and 4 bases at J, leaving 15 bases unmatched.

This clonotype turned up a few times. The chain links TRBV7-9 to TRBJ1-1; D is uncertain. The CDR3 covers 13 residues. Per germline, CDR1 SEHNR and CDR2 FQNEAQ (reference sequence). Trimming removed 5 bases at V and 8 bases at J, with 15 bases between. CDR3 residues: CASSPPLAREAFF. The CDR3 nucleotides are TGTGCCAGCAGCCCCCCGCTGGCGCGAGAAGCTTTCTTT.

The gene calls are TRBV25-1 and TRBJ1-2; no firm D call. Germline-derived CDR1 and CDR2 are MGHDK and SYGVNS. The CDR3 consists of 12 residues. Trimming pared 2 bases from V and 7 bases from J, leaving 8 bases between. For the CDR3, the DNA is TGTGCCAGCAGTGAAGGGGTGCGTGGCTACACCTTC. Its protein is CASSEGVRGYTF.

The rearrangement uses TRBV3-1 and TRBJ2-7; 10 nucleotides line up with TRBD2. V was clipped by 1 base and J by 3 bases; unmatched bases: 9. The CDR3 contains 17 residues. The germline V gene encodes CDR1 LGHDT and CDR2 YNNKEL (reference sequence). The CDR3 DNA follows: TGTGCCAGCAGCCAAGGGACTAGCGGAAGGGGGCTCTACGAGCAGTACTTC. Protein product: CASSQGTSGRGLYEQYF.

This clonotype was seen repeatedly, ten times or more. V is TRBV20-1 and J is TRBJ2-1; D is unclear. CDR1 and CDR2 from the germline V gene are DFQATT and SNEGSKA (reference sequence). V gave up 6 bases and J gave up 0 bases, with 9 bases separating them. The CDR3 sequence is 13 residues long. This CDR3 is CSAAVFSYNEQFF. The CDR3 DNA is TGCAGTGCCGCCGTTTTCTCCTACAATGAGCAGTTCTTC.

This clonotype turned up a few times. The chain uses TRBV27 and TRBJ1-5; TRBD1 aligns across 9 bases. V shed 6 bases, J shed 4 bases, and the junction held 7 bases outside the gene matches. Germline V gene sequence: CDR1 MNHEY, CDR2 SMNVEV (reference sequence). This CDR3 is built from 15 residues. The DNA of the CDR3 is TGTGCCAGCAGAAAAAATGACAGGGGGAATCAGCCCCAGCATTTT. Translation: CASRKNDRGNQPQHF.